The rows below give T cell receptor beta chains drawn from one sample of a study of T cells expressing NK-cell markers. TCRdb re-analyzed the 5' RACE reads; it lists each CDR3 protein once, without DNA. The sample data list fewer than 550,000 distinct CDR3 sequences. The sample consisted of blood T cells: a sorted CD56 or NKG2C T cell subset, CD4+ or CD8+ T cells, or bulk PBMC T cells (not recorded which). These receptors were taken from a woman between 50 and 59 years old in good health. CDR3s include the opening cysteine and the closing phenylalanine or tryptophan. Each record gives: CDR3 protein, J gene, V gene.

CDR3: CASSLAEDELGYTF
J: TRBJ1-2
V: TRBV5-1

CDR3: CSARAQGPPLHF
J: TRBJ1-6
V: TRBV20-1

CDR3: CAISPRGQYDTGELFF
J: TRBJ2-2
V: TRBV10-3

CDR3: CASSPQTSAAYEQYF
J: TRBJ2-7
V: TRBV7-2

CDR3: CASSFGTSGRKSYNEQFF
J: TRBJ2-1
V: TRBV11-2

CDR3: CSARDFDRDNQPQHF
J: TRBJ1-5
V: TRBV20-1

CDR3: CASSVFGEQFF
J: TRBJ2-1
V: TRBV10-1

CDR3: CASSREVAGFYEQYF
J: TRBJ2-7
V: TRBV4-2

CDR3: CASKKTVNTEAFF
J: TRBJ1-1
V: TRBV12-3/TRBV12-4

CDR3: CASSIGTLGPYEQYF
J: TRBJ2-7
V: TRBV12-3/TRBV12-4

CDR3: CSGRTGPEQYF
J: TRBJ2-7
V: TRBV29-1

CDR3: CASSFRRGQAGELFF
J: TRBJ2-2
V: TRBV12-3/TRBV12-4

CDR3: CSVISGPNSYNEQFF
J: TRBJ2-1
V: TRBV20-1

CDR3: CSVDLSAGANVLTF
J: TRBJ2-6
V: TRBV29-1

CDR3: CASSLVQRGSSYNEQFF
J: TRBJ2-1
V: TRBV11-2

CDR3: CASSLIGRAGNQPQHF
J: TRBJ1-5
V: TRBV5-5

CDR3: CATSDGGQGLDEQYF
J: TRBJ2-7
V: TRBV24-1

CDR3: CASSQGFVGTRSYEQYF
J: TRBJ2-7
V: TRBV4-2

CDR3: CASSLETGGIPGELFF
J: TRBJ2-2
V: TRBV7-2

CDR3: CASRTKAGGSDTQYF
J: TRBJ2-3
V: TRBV2

CDR3: CATSDRRLWGRSSENEQFF
J: TRBJ2-1
V: TRBV24-1

CDR3: CATSTRRGSTDTQYF
J: TRBJ2-3
V: TRBV15

CDR3: CASSPSQSTGELFF
J: TRBJ2-2
V: TRBV5-1

CDR3: CASQGESEKLFF
J: TRBJ1-4
V: TRBV30

CDR3: CASTSRGPYNEQFF
J: TRBJ2-1
V: TRBV5-1

CDR3: CASSQDRGGEETQYF
J: TRBJ2-5
V: TRBV4-1

CDR3: CASSLSAGSSGNTIYF
J: TRBJ1-3
V: TRBV27

CDR3: CASRGSSYNEQFF
J: TRBJ2-1
V: TRBV12-3/TRBV12-4

CDR3: CAISSRLLPSTDTQYF
J: TRBJ2-3
V: TRBV10-3

CDR3: CSVVEATNTEAFF
J: TRBJ1-1
V: TRBV29-1

CDR3: CSASRAGSGELFF
J: TRBJ2-2
V: TRBV20-1

CDR3: CASSRWVDSPLHF
J: TRBJ1-6
V: TRBV12-3/TRBV12-4

CDR3: CSASKGPRGVGYTF
J: TRBJ1-2
V: TRBV20-1

CDR3: CASSLTTSGRFDTQYF
J: TRBJ2-3
V: TRBV7-6

CDR3: CASSLAGTVPMAQYF
J: TRBJ2-3
V: TRBV7-9

CDR3: CATSDPRGLSTDTQYF
J: TRBJ2-3
V: TRBV24-1